This is a list of T cell receptor beta chains from one sample in a study of metastatic and nonmetastatic thyroid tumors. TCRdb re-analyzed the PCR reads through MiXCR. The table lists 14,000 to 15,000 clones, roughly 4% of them singletons, with 25% to 30% in the top ten. The source material was tumor tissue. These receptors came from a female donor with papillary thyroid cancer or a benign thyroid nodule (not recorded which). Some clones in this sample may be carry-over from other donors' samples. Both conserved end residues are part of each CDR3. The D gene is left open where the match is weak. Some rows mark clone size as missing; the rest say once, few, many or name a class of expanded clone.

D,V,J,size,CDR3,DNA
-,TRBV11-3,TRBJ2-2,-,CASRSGNTGELFF,TGTGCCAGCCGGTCAGGGAACACCGGGGAGCTGTTTTTT
-,TRBV20-1,TRBJ2-5,many,CSAIVISGTQYF,TGCAGTGCTATAGTGATTTCTGGGACCCAGTACTTC
-,TRBV16,TRBJ2-2,few,CASIGPGPSLLDSGELFF,TGTGCCAGCATCGGACCGGGACCCTCACTCCTAGACTCCGGGGAGCTGTTTTTT
-,TRBV27,TRBJ2-7,many,CASRSGQNPAYEQYF,TGTGCCAGCAGATCCGGACAGAACCCGGCCTACGAGCAGTACTTC
-,TRBV6-1,TRBJ2-6,few,CASSEQNSGANVLTF,TGTGCCAGCAGTGAGCAGAACTCTGGGGCCAACGTCCTGACTTTC
-,TRBV9,TRBJ2-5,-,CASSVGGLDETQYF,TGTGCCAGCAGCGTAGGCGGGTTGGATGAGACCCAGTACTTC
-,TRBV12-3/TRBV12-4,TRBJ2-6,-,CASRPAAGANVLTF,TGTGCCAGTAGACCCGCTGCCGGGGCCAACGTCCTGACTTTC
-,TRBV24-1,TRBJ2-2,-,CATSDFWGTGELFF,TGTGCCACCAGTGATTTTTGGGGCACCGGGGAGCTGTTTTTT
-,TRBV9,TRBJ2-5,few,CASSTPSGQETQYF,TGTGCCAGCAGCACGCCATCGGGGCAAGAGACCCAGTACTTC
-,TRBV5-1,TRBJ1-3,many,CASSRNDGYSGNTIYF,TGCGCCAGCAGCCGAAACGACGGATACTCTGGAAACACCATATATTTT
-,TRBV5-1,TRBJ2-3,few,CASSLDPGGQGVTLAQYF,TGCGCCAGCAGCTTGGATCCCGGGGGGCAGGGGGTGACCCTAGCGCAGTATTTT
-,TRBV10-2,TRBJ2-1,-,CASSGGMRAYNEQFF,TGCGCCAGCAGTGGGGGAATGAGGGCCTACAATGAGCAGTTCTTC
TRBD1,TRBV20-1,TRBJ2-7,-,CSARDPAGQGSPYEQYF,TGCAGTGCTAGAGATCCAGCGGGACAGGGGTCCCCCTACGAGCAGTACTTC
-,TRBV28,TRBJ2-7,few,CASQLRGSYEQYF,TGTGCCTCCCAGTTACGGGGTTCCTACGAGCAGTACTTC
TRBD2,TRBV20-1,TRBJ2-3,many,CSASAGGPTDTQYF,TGCAGTGCTTCAGCGGGAGGGCCCACAGATACGCAGTATTTT
TRBD1,TRBV7-2,TRBJ2-7,few,CASSSPQGSEQYF,TGTGCCAGCAGCTCCCCACAGGGGTCCGAGCAGTACTTC
-,TRBV11-3,TRBJ2-7,-,CASSLVSGHYEQYF,TGTGCCAGCAGCTTAGTTTCAGGGCACTACGAGCAGTACTTC
-,TRBV7-9,TRBJ2-1,-,CASSSTQGRYNEQFF,TGTGCCAGCAGCTCGACCCAGGGCCGCTACAATGAGCAGTTCTTC
-,TRBV30,TRBJ2-2,few,CAWMWRAGELFF,TGTGCCTGGATGTGGAGAGCCGGGGAGCTGTTTTTT
TRBD1,TRBV20-1,TRBJ2-7,few,CSAPREGTGNEQYF,TGCAGTGCTCCTCGAGAGGGGACAGGGAACGAGCAGTACTTC
TRBD2,TRBV11-3,TRBJ2-1,few,CASSLVSSGYDEQFF,TGTGCCAGCAGCTTAGTTTCTAGCGGGTATGATGAGCAGTTCTTC
-,TRBV7-2,TRBJ2-3,few,CASSLVAYASTDTQYF,TGTGCCAGCAGCTTAGTTGCGTACGCTAGCACAGATACGCAGTATTTT
TRBD2,TRBV6-2/TRBV6-3,TRBJ2-5,-,CASIPGTSEETQYF,TGTGCCAGCATACCCGGGACTAGTGAGGAGACCCAGTACTTC
-,TRBV11-2,TRBJ2-7,few,CASSLTGDSYYEQYF,TGTGCCAGCAGCCTCACGGGGGACTCCTACTACGAGCAGTACTTC
-,TRBV28,TRBJ1-2,few,CASSSQRQGYTF,TGTGCCAGCAGTTCACAACGGCAGGGCTACACCTTC
TRBD1,TRBV6-2/TRBV6-3,TRBJ2-3,few,CASSLWTGGITDTQYF,TGTGCCAGCAGTCTTTGGACAGGGGGGATCACAGATACGCAGTATTTT
-,TRBV12-3/TRBV12-4,TRBJ2-7,few,CASSFSFPYEQYF,TGTGCCAGCAGTTTTAGTTTTCCCTACGAGCAGTACTTC
-,TRBV7-3,TRBJ2-2,medium-sized,CASRQSADGYTGELFF,TGTGCCAGCAGGCAGTCAGCCGACGGATACACCGGGGAGCTGTTTTTT
TRBD2,TRBV6-1,TRBJ2-3,-,CASRGWLAGAATDTQYF,TGTGCCAGCAGAGGGTGGTTAGCGGGGGCCGCCACAGATACGCAGTATTTT
TRBD1,TRBV19,TRBJ2-7,-,CASSIGYGQGRTYEQYF,TGTGCCAGTAGTATAGGGTATGGACAGGGAAGAACCTACGAGCAGTACTTC
-,TRBV5-1,TRBJ1-3,-,CASRDPASSGNTIYF,TGCGCCAGCAGAGATCCGGCTAGCTCTGGAAACACCATATATTTT
-,TRBV5-1,TRBJ2-7,-,CASSFLPAGVSYEQYF,TGCGCCAGCAGCTTCCTACCGGCAGGGGTCTCCTACGAGCAGTACTTC
TRBD1,TRBV6-1,TRBJ1-2,few,CASSEGTGGYGYTF,TGTGCCAGCAGTGAAGGGACAGGGGGCTATGGCTACACCTTC
TRBD1,TRBV28,TRBJ1-1,few,CASSLARTGGEVTEAFF,TGTGCCAGCAGTTTGGCCCGGACAGGGGGCGAGGTCACTGAAGCTTTCTTT
TRBD1,TRBV5-1,TRBJ1-1,large,CASRSGGSRNTEAFF,TGCGCCAGCAGATCAGGGGGATCGAGGAACACTGAAGCTTTCTTT
TRBD1,TRBV2,TRBJ1-5,few,CASRTGSSSNQPQHF,TGTGCCAGCAGGACAGGGTCTTCGAGCAATCAGCCCCAGCATTTT
-,TRBV2,TRBJ1-1,-,CASSLTENTEAFF,TGTGCCAGCAGCCTGACAGAGAACACTGAAGCTTTCTTT
-,TRBV9,TRBJ2-7,few,CASSPSPGYEQYF,TGTGCCAGCAGCCCGAGTCCCGGCTACGAGCAGTACTTC
TRBD1,TRBV6-2/TRBV6-3,TRBJ1-2,-,CASKGGQGALYGYTF,TGTGCCAGCAAGGGCGGACAGGGGGCACTCTATGGCTACACCTTC
TRBD2,TRBV19,TRBJ2-1,-,CASRSAGVNEQFF,TGTGCCAGTAGGAGTGCGGGAGTGAATGAGCAGTTCTTC
TRBD1,TRBV30,TRBJ1-2,-,CAWTSVGTGTSYGYTF,TGTGCCTGGACCTCGGTGGGGACAGGGACCTCCTATGGCTACACCTTC
-,TRBV20-1,TRBJ1-5,few,CSARVDSTSNQPQHF,TGCAGTGCTAGAGTCGACAGCACTTCTAATCAGCCCCAGCATTTT
-,TRBV6-1,TRBJ2-2,few,CASSEAMGPGELFF,TGTGCCAGCAGTGAAGCTATGGGGCCCGGGGAGCTGTTTTTT
-,TRBV6-2/TRBV6-3,TRBJ1-6,-,CASSVEVGDNSPLHF,TGTGCCAGCAGTGTAGAAGTCGGGGATAATTCACCCCTCCACTTT
TRBD1,TRBV6-4,TRBJ2-3,-,CASSGTGGTDTQYF,TGTGCCAGCAGTGGGACAGGGGGCACAGATACGCAGTATTTT
TRBD1,TRBV2,TRBJ1-6,-,CASSDITGTGPLHF,TGTGCCAGCAGTGATATAACCGGGACAGGACCCCTCCACTTT
-,TRBV20-1,TRBJ1-2,few,CSGTGTDYGYTF,TGCAGTGGTACCGGGACGGATTATGGCTACACCTTC
TRBD1,TRBV6-5,TRBJ1-4,-,CASSYGTGGPNEKLFF,TGTGCCAGCAGTTACGGGACAGGGGGCCCTAATGAAAAACTGTTTTTT
-,TRBV20-1,TRBJ1-1,few,CSARDSHNLVAFF,TGCAGTGCTAGAGATTCTCACAATCTGGTAGCTTTCTTT
-,TRBV28,TRBJ1-2,-,CASSLDSNYGYTF,TGTGCCAGCAGTTTAGACAGTAACTATGGCTACACCTTC
TRBD1,TRBV6-2/TRBV6-3,TRBJ1-2,-,CARKLYQEQGQDCYTF,TGTGCCAGAAAACTTTACCAGGAACAGGGGCAGGACTGCTACACCTTC